Each of the 16 T cell receptor beta chains below was sequenced from the same sample in a study of T cell responses to AZD1222 COVID-19 vaccine. The assay was immunoSEQ multiplex PCR, and TCRdb's table has in-frame clones only and misses some. The table has 150,000 to 180,000 clones, about 88% seen once; the top ten hold around 3.2%. The sample was peripheral blood, taken on day 0 of AZD1222 vaccination. The receptors stem from an adult in good health.

The chain is built from TRBV11-2 and TRBJ1-2, with TRBD1 as a possible D gene (6 bases). CDR3 length equals 17 residues. The V gene lost 0 bases and the J gene lost 5 bases, with 19 bases spanning the gap. Germline assignment: CDR1 SGHAT and CDR2 FQNNGV. CDR3 protein: CASSLDHRQADGYGYTF. The CDR3 bases are TGTGCCAGCAGCTTAGACCACAGACAGGCCGATGGATATGGCTACACCTTC.

V and J are TRBV5-6 and TRBJ1-6, with D unclear. The CDR3 covers 16 residues. The V end lost 4 bases, the J end lost 3 bases, and 14 bases lay between the germline ends. CDR1 and CDR2 (germline): SGHDT, YYEEEE. CDR3 sequence: CASSPLGDYYNSPLHF. CDR3 DNA sequence: TGTGCCAGCAGCCCACTGGGTGATTACTATAATTCACCCCTCCACTTT. Full variable domain (missing parts from reference TRBV5-6 and TRBJ1-6): DAGVTQSPTHLIKTRGQQVTLRCSPKSGHDTVSWYQQALGQGPQFIFQYYEEEERQRGNFPDRFSGHQFPNYSSELNVNALLLGDSALYLCASSPLGDYYNSPLHFGNGTRLTVT.

This clone came up once. J is TRBJ2-5 and V is TRBV7-2; D is possibly TRBD2 (5 bases). CDR3 length: 15 amino acids. Trimming removed 2 bases at V and 3 bases at J, with 13 bases between. Germline values: CDR1 SGHTA, CDR2 FQGNSA. In DNA form, the CDR3 reads TGTGCCAGCAGCTTAAGCTACCTGAGGGAAGAGACCCAGTACTTC. Translating gives CASSLSYLREETQYF.

The J gene is TRBJ1-1, the V gene TRBV18, with D possibly being TRBD1 (6 bases). CDR1 is KGHSH and CDR2 is LQKENI in the germline V gene. The CDR3 is 13 amino acids. Trimming pared 9 bases from V and 0 bases from J, leaving 11 bases between. The chain's CDR3 is CASSGQMNTEAFF. In DNA, the CDR3 is TGTGCCAGTTCTGGACAGATGAACACTGAAGCTTTCTTT.

The V gene is TRBV5-1, the J gene TRBJ2-7, with D uncertain. V lost 7 bases, J lost 2 bases, and 19 bases lay in between. CDR3 size: 15 residues. CDR1 and CDR2 from the germline V gene are SGHRS and YFSETQ. The CDR3 spells CASRSLVRPPYEQYF. The CDR3, as DNA: TGCGCCAGCCGCAGTTTAGTCCGCCCGCCCTACGAGCAGTACTTC. The full variable domain, with the rest looked up from reference TRBV5-1 and TRBJ2-7, is KAGVTQTPRYLIKTRGQQVTLSCSPISGHRSVSWYQQTPGQGLQFLFEYFSETQRNKGNFPGRFSGRQFSNSRSEMNVSTLELGDSALYLCASRSLVRPPYEQYFGPGTRLTVT.

In DNA, the CDR3 is TGTGCCAGCAGTGAAGCGGGTCAAGGCGGAAACACCATATATTTT. Protein sequence: CASSEAGQGGNTIYF. This chain links TRBV2 with TRBJ1-3; D not certain. CDR1 and CDR2 (germline): SNHLY, FYNNEI. This CDR3 is built from 15 residues. Trimming removed 0 bases from V and 4 bases from J, with 10 bases in between.

The chain carries TRBV19 and TRBJ2-5; 12 nucleotides line up with TRBD2. The CDR3 totals 15 residues. Germline assignment: CDR1 LNHDA and CDR2 SQIVND (reference sequence). Trimming cost V 7 bases and J 1 base; bases outside gene matches: 4. CDR3 protein: CASNQLAGGQETQYF. CDR3 coding DNA: TGTGCCAGTAACCAACTAGCGGGGGGCCAAGAGACCCAGTACTTC. Full variable domain (rest looked up from reference TRBV19 and TRBJ2-5): DGGITQSPKYLFRKEGQNVTLSCEQNLNHDAMYWYRQDPGQGLRLIYYSQIVNDFQKGDIAEGYSVSREKKESFPLTVTSAQKNPTAFYLCASNQLAGGQETQYFGPGTRLLVL.

The chain couples TRBV4-1 to TRBJ2-1, with 11 bases lining up with TRBD2. The junction had 7 bases not matched to a gene; V was cut back by 0 bases and J by 9 bases. The CDR3 is made up of 16 amino acids. CDR1 and CDR2 from the germline V gene are MGHRA and YSYEKL. CDR3 loop: CASSQDVIAGGREQFF. CDR3 DNA: TGCGCCAGCAGCCAAGATGTGATAGCGGGGGGGCGTGAGCAGTTCTTC.

The V gene is TRBV24-1, the J gene TRBJ1-1; D is perhaps TRBD1 (5 bases). Germline V lookup: CDR1 KGHDR, CDR2 SFDVKD. This CDR3 has 14 amino acids. Trimming took off 3 bases at V and 10 bases at J, with 17 bases between the two ends. The CDR3 bases are TGTGCCACCAGTGATGCCCGGGACCCCGTTAGAGCTTTCTTT. The encoded protein is CATSDARDPVRAFF.

CDR3 sequence reads: CASSVDGGASYEQYF. DNA of the CDR3: TGTGCCAGCAGTGTTGACGGGGGGGCCTCCTACGAGCAGTACTTC. V usage is TRBV2 and J usage is TRBJ2-7; 8 positions agree with TRBD2. CDR1 SNHLY and CDR2 FYNNEI come from the germline V gene. The length of the CDR3 is 15 residues. V trimming: 4 bases; J trimming: 0 bases; junction bases outside the gene matches: 5.

V gene TRBV3-1 (or the pseudogene TRBV3-2) combines with J gene TRBJ2-2; D remains unclear. With 1 base removed from V and 3 bases from J, the gap between germline ends came to 9 bases. Germline V gene data show CDR1 as LGHDT and CDR2 as YNNKEL (reference sequence). The CDR3 contains 15 residues. This chain's CDR3 is CASSQAQAYTGELFF. The CDR3, as DNA: TGTGCCAGCAGCCAAGCCCAGGCGTACACCGGGGAGCTGTTTTTT.

This chain connects TRBV3-1 (or the pseudogene TRBV3-2) to TRBJ2-1, with 8 bases matching TRBD2. CDR1 is LGHDT, CDR2 YNNKEL, per germline (reference sequence). V dropped 5 bases and J dropped 6; count of bases not matched to a gene: 6. This CDR3 is built from 14 residues. This CDR3 is CASSLRGGSNEQFF. DNA for the CDR3: TGTGCCAGCAGCTTACGGGGGGGCTCCAATGAGCAGTTCTTC.

The chain couples TRBV27 to TRBJ2-2; 7 bases are shared with TRBD1. This CDR3 comprises 15 residues. Germline V gene sequence: CDR1 MNHEY, CDR2 SMNVEV (reference sequence). The V and J ends lost 5 bases and 3 bases, in that order; junction bases with no gene match: 6. This CDR3 is CASSADREDTGELFF. In DNA, the CDR3 is TGTGCCAGCAGTGCAGACAGGGAAGACACCGGGGAGCTGTTTTTT.

This chain connects TRBV11-2 to TRBJ1-1; 10 bases are a match to TRBD1. Trimming at V came to 4 bases and at J to 5 bases, leaving 4 bases not matched to a gene. CDR1 and CDR2 from the germline V gene are SGHAT and FQNNGV. The CDR3 is 14 residues long. The CDR3 region has the DNA TGTGCCAGCAGCTCAGACAGGGGGCGTACTGAAGCTTTCTTT. Protein sequence: CASSSDRGRTEAFF.

The chain combines TRBV18 with TRBJ1-2; D gene uncertain. Germline V gene lookup returns CDR1 KGHSH and CDR2 LQKENI. The ends were cut back, 4 bases at V and 3 bases at J, with 12 bases in the middle. This CDR3 has 14 residues. DNA of the CDR3: TGTGCCAGCTCACTTAGCACCGGGTACTATGGCTACACCTTC. It specifies CASSLSTGYYGYTF.

This rearrangement joins TRBV9 to TRBJ1-2; D not resolved. Germline CDR1 is SGDLS and CDR2 is YYNGEE. V lost 0 bases to trimming and J lost 4 bases, with 7 bases between them. The CDR3 length is 13 residues. CDR3 in DNA: TGTGCCAGCAGCGTAGAAGGTGTCTATGGCTACACCTTC. Translating it yields CASSVEGVYGYTF.